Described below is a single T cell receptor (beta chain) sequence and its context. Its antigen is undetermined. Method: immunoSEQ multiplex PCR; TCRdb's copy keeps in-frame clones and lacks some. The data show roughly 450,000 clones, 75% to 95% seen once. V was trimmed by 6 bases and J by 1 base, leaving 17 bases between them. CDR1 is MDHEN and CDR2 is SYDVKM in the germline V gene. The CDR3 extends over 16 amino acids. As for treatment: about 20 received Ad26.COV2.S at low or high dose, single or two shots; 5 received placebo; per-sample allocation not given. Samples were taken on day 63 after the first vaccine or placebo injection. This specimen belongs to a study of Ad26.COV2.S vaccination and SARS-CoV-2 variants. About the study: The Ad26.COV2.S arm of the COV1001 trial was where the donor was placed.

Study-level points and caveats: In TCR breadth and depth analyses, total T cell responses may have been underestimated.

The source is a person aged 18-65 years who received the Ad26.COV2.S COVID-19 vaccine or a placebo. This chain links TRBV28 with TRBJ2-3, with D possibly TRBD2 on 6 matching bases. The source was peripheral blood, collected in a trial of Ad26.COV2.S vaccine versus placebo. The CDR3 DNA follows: TGTGCCAGCAGCCTAATCGGCGGGGCGGGCACAGATACGCAGTATTTT. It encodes CASSLIGGAGTDTQYF.